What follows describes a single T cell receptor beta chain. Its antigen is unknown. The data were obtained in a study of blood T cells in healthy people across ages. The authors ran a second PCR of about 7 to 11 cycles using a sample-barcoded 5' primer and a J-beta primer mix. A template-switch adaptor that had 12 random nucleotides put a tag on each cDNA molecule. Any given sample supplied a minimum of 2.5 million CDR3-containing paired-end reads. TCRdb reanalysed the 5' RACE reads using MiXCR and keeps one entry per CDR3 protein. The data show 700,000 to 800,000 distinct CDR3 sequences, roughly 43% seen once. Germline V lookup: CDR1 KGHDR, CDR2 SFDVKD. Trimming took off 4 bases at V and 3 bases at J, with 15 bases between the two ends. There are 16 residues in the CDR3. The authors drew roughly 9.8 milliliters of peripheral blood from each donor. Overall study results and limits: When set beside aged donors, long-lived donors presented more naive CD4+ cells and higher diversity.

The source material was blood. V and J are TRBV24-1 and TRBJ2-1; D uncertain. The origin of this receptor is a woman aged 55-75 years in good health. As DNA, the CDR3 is TGTGCCACCAGTGACCCCCCACGGAGCAGCTACAATGAGCAGTTCTTC. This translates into CATSDPPRSSYNEQFF.